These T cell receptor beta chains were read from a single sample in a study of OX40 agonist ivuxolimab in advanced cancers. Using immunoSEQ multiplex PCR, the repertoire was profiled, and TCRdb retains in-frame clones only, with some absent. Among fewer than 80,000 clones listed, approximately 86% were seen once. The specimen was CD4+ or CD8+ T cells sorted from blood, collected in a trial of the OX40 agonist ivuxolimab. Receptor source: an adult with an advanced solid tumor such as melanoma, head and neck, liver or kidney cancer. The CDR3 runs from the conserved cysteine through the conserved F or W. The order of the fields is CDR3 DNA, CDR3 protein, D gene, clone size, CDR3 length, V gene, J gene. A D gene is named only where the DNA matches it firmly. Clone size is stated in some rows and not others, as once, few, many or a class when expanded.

CDR3 DNA: TGTGCCAGCAGCTTGCTGGGGCAAGAGACCCAGTACTTC
CDR3 protein: CASSLLGQETQYF
D gene: -
clone size: -
CDR3 length: 13
V gene: TRBV5-6
J gene: TRBJ2-5

CDR3 DNA: TGCGCCAGCAGCTTACAATATACGGGGACAGGGGGCAATGGCTACACCTTC
CDR3 protein: CASSLQYTGTGGNGYTF
D gene: TRBD1
clone size: -
CDR3 length: 17
V gene: TRBV5-1
J gene: TRBJ1-2

CDR3 DNA: TGTGCCAGCTCACCGGGACTTATGAACACTGAAGCTTTCTTT
CDR3 protein: CASSPGLMNTEAFF
D gene: -
clone size: -
CDR3 length: 14
V gene: TRBV18
J gene: TRBJ1-1

CDR3 DNA: TGTGCCAGCAGCCGCGGACAGGGGAATTCACCCCTCCACTTT
CDR3 protein: CASSRGQGNSPLHF
D gene: TRBD1
clone size: -
CDR3 length: 14
V gene: TRBV14
J gene: TRBJ1-6

CDR3 DNA: TGCGCCAGCAGCTTGGAAGTTCCGAACACTGAAGCTTTCTTT
CDR3 protein: CASSLEVPNTEAFF
D gene: -
clone size: -
CDR3 length: 14
V gene: TRBV5-1
J gene: TRBJ1-1

CDR3 DNA: TGCAGCGTTGCCACCTCGGCGGGGGTGGGTGGTGGCTACACCTTC
CDR3 protein: CSVATSAGVGGGYTF
D gene: -
clone size: -
CDR3 length: 15
V gene: TRBV29-1
J gene: TRBJ1-2

CDR3 DNA: TGTGCCAGCAGGGTCGGACAGGGGGGGGCGTACGAGCAGTACTTC
CDR3 protein: CASRVGQGGAYEQYF
D gene: TRBD1
clone size: -
CDR3 length: 15
V gene: TRBV6-1
J gene: TRBJ2-7

CDR3 DNA: TGTGCCAGCAGCCCCCGGTCACTAGCGGGGGGAATGGAGACCCAGTACTTC
CDR3 protein: CASSPRSLAGGMETQYF
D gene: TRBD2
clone size: -
CDR3 length: 17
V gene: TRBV7-3
J gene: TRBJ2-5

CDR3 DNA: TGTGCCAGCAGCACTAGGGTCGGGTCGAGCTCCTACAATGAGCAGTTCTTC
CDR3 protein: CASSTRVGSSSYNEQFF
D gene: -
clone size: -
CDR3 length: 17
V gene: TRBV7-9
J gene: TRBJ2-1

CDR3 DNA: TGTGCCACCAGCATTGGAAGAATTAGCAATCAGCCCCAGCATTTT
CDR3 protein: CATSIGRISNQPQHF
D gene: -
clone size: -
CDR3 length: 15
V gene: TRBV15
J gene: TRBJ1-5

CDR3 DNA: TGTGCCAGTAGTATAGCAGGGGGGGTTAGGTATCAGCCCCAGCATTTT
CDR3 protein: CASSIAGGVRYQPQHF
D gene: TRBD1
clone size: -
CDR3 length: 16
V gene: TRBV19
J gene: TRBJ1-5

CDR3 DNA: TGTGCCAGTAGTACGGGCCGACCCAACTATGGCTACACCTTC
CDR3 protein: CASSTGRPNYGYTF
D gene: -
clone size: -
CDR3 length: 14
V gene: TRBV19
J gene: TRBJ1-2

CDR3 DNA: TGTGCCAGTAGTACCCAAATCACCGCTCCCCAGCATTTT
CDR3 protein: CASSTQITAPQHF
D gene: -
clone size: -
CDR3 length: 13
V gene: TRBV19
J gene: TRBJ1-5

CDR3 DNA: TGTGCCAGCAGCTTAGGCGGCGGGAACGAGCAGTACTTC
CDR3 protein: CASSLGGGNEQYF
D gene: -
clone size: -
CDR3 length: 13
V gene: TRBV11-3
J gene: TRBJ2-7

CDR3 DNA: TGTGCCAGCAGCGAAGGCATTGGACTAGCGAGCGGTGAGCAGTTCTTC
CDR3 protein: CASSEGIGLASGEQFF
D gene: TRBD2
clone size: -
CDR3 length: 16
V gene: TRBV6-1
J gene: TRBJ2-1

CDR3 DNA: TGTGCCAGTACCGATAGGGGGGTACCCGCGCCCCAGCATTTT
CDR3 protein: CASTDRGVPAPQHF
D gene: -
clone size: -
CDR3 length: 14
V gene: TRBV19
J gene: TRBJ1-5

CDR3 DNA: TGCGCCAGACTCCCCGCAGAGGGCGTTTCCAACGCCGGGGAGCTGTTTTTT
CDR3 protein: CARLPAEGVSNAGELFF
D gene: -
clone size: -
CDR3 length: 17
V gene: TRBV10-1
J gene: TRBJ2-2

CDR3 DNA: TGTGCCAGCAGCGTCGGACAGAACTATGGCTACACCTTC
CDR3 protein: CASSVGQNYGYTF
D gene: -
clone size: -
CDR3 length: 13
V gene: TRBV2
J gene: TRBJ1-2

CDR3 DNA: TGTGCCAGTAGTCGGGAGCGGGGGATTAATGAGCAGTTCTTC
CDR3 protein: CASSRERGINEQFF
D gene: TRBD2
clone size: -
CDR3 length: 14
V gene: TRBV19
J gene: TRBJ2-1

CDR3 DNA: TGTGCCAGCAGCTTAGGAGGGGGAGGACAGCCCCAGCATTTT
CDR3 protein: CASSLGGGGQPQHF
D gene: -
clone size: -
CDR3 length: 14
V gene: TRBV11-2
J gene: TRBJ1-5

CDR3 DNA: TGTGCCATCAGAGGTCCCCCCGGGGTAGCTTTCTTT
CDR3 protein: CAIRGPPGVAFF
D gene: -
clone size: -
CDR3 length: 12
V gene: TRBV10-3
J gene: TRBJ1-1

CDR3 DNA: TGTGCCAGCACGCCAAGGACAGGGTGGAACACTGAAGCTTTCTTT
CDR3 protein: CASTPRTGWNTEAFF
D gene: TRBD1
clone size: once
CDR3 length: 15
V gene: TRBV7-6
J gene: TRBJ1-1

CDR3 DNA: TGTGCCAGCTCACAGGTTCGTCTCGGACAGTTCTCTGGAAACACCATATATTTT
CDR3 protein: CASSQVRLGQFSGNTIYF
D gene: -
clone size: -
CDR3 length: 18
V gene: TRBV18
J gene: TRBJ1-3

CDR3 DNA: TGTGCCAGTACCCCCCTGAGGGGGCCTTATAGCAATCAGCCCCAGCATTTT
CDR3 protein: CASTPLRGPYSNQPQHF
D gene: TRBD1
clone size: -
CDR3 length: 17
V gene: TRBV19
J gene: TRBJ1-5

CDR3 DNA: TGTGCCAGCCCGCGGGGCAGGGGGACGACCGGGGAGCTGTTTTTT
CDR3 protein: CASPRGRGTTGELFF
D gene: -
clone size: -
CDR3 length: 15
V gene: TRBV6-1
J gene: TRBJ2-2

CDR3 DNA: TGTGCCAGCTCATCGTCGGGACAGGGGAATGAGCAGTTCTTC
CDR3 protein: CASSSSGQGNEQFF
D gene: TRBD1
clone size: -
CDR3 length: 14
V gene: TRBV18
J gene: TRBJ2-1

CDR3 DNA: TGTGCCAGCAGCTTATTTTCGGGTCAGGTTTCGGAGCCCCAGCATTTT
CDR3 protein: CASSLFSGQVSEPQHF
D gene: -
clone size: -
CDR3 length: 16
V gene: TRBV7-8
J gene: TRBJ1-5